These 7 T cell receptor beta chains were sequenced from one sample in a study of shared clonotypes between healthy human individuals. Clones were sequenced by immunoSEQ multiplex PCR, and TCRdb holds only the in-frame ones, with some missing. The profile shows roughly 2,500,000 clones, over 85% of them singletons. The sample taken for sequencing was naive CD4+ T cells from PBMCs. Subset indicated: CD45RA+ positively selected. Source of these receptors: a man between 18 and 35 years old in good health. Some clones in this sample may be carry-over from other donors' samples.

The count of this clone is one. V gene TRBV19 combines with J gene TRBJ2-7; D gene ambiguous. Germline V gives CDR1 LNHDA, CDR2 SQIVND (reference sequence). V was trimmed by 3 bases and J by 2 bases, leaving 11 bases between them. The CDR3 covers 14 residues. The CDR3 is CASSIPGRTYEQYF. The DNA for the CDR3 is TGTGCCAGTAGTATCCCGGGCAGGACCTACGAGCAGTACTTC.

V is TRBV6-5 and J is TRBJ2-6; D is possibly TRBD2 (5 bases). CDR1 and CDR2 (germline): MNHEY, SVGAGI. The CDR3 runs to 15 residues. The ends were cut back, 7 bases at V and 0 bases at J, with 10 bases in the middle. CDR3 loop: CASTGSPSGANVLTF. The DNA of the CDR3 is TGTGCCAGCACGGGGTCTCCCTCTGGGGCCAACGTCCTGACTTTC.

The chain carries TRBV2 and TRBJ2-3, with D unresolved. Trimming took 5 bases from V and 8 from J, leaving 11 bases between them. The CDR3 is made up of 12 amino acids. Germline V lookup: CDR1 SNHLY, CDR2 FYNNEI. CDR3 sequence reads: CASSPELGTQYF. The CDR3 DNA is TGTGCCAGCAGTCCCGAGTTAGGTACGCAGTATTTT.

This chain links TRBV19 with TRBJ1-3; D unclear. Germline-derived CDR1 and CDR2 are LNHDA and SQIVND (reference sequence). V shed 3 bases and J shed 0 bases, with 6 bases lying between them. This CDR3 spans 14 amino acids. CDR3 sequence reads: CASSMSFSGNTIYF. The CDR3 DNA is TGTGCCAGTAGTATGAGCTTCTCTGGAAACACCATATATTTT.

The rearrangement uses TRBV28 and TRBJ1-2, with TRBD1 as a possible D gene (6 bases). V was clipped by 6 bases and J by 8 bases, with 16 bases between them. The V gene's germline CDR1 is MDHEN and CDR2 SYDVKM. This CDR3 contains 13 residues. The DNA of the CDR3 is TGTGCCAGCAGCCCTTCCTGGAGGGGGGGCTACACCTTC. This sequence encodes CASSPSWRGGYTF.

This clone was detected once. This chain links TRBV27 with TRBJ2-7; TRBD1 matches at 7 bases. Germline CDR1 reads MNHEY; CDR2 reads SMNVEV (reference sequence). This CDR3 contains 14 residues. Trimming removed 8 bases from V and 1 base from J; junction bases left unmatched: 8. CDR3 sequence: CASLPRDSSYEQYF. CDR3 sequence (DNA): TGTGCCAGCCTACCCCGGGACAGTTCCTACGAGCAGTACTTC.

The chain combines TRBV19 with TRBJ2-7; D perhaps matches TRBD1 (5 bases). The CDR3 is 16 amino acids. Trimming took off 6 bases at V and 0 bases at J, with 18 bases between the two ends. CDR1 and CDR2 (germline): LNHDA, SQIVND (reference sequence). The CDR3 sequence: CASSPRAPDPSYEQYF. CDR3 sequence (DNA): TGTGCCAGTAGCCCCAGGGCCCCGGACCCCTCCTACGAGCAGTACTTC.